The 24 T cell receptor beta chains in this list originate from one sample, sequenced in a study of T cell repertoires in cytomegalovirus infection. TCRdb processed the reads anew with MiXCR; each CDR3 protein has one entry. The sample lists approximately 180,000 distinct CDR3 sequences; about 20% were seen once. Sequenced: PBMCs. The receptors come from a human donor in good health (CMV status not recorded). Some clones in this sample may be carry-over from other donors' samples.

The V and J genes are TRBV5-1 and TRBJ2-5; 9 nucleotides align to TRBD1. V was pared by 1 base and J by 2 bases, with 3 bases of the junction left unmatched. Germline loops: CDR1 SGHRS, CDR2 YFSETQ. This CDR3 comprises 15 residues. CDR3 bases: TGCGCCAGCAGCTTGAGGACAGGGGAACAAGAGACCCAGTACTTC. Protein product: CASSLRTGEQETQYF.

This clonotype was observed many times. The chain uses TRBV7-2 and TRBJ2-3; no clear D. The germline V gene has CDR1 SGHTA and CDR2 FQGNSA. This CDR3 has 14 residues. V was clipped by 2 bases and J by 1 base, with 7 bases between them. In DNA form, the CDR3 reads TGTGCCAGCAGCTTACAATCGGGCACAGATACGCAGTATTTT. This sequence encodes CASSLQSGTDTQYF.

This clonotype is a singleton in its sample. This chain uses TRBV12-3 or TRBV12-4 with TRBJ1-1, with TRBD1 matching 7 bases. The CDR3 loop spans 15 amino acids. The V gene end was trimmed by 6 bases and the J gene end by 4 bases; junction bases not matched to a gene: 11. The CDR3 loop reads CASSPRSPGGTEAFF. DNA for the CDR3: TGTGCCAGCAGCCCGAGGTCCCCAGGGGGCACTGAAGCTTTCTTT.

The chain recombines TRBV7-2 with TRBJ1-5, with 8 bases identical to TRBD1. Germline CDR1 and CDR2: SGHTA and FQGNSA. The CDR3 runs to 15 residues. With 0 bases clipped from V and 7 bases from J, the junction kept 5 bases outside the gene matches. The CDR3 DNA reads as TGTGCCAGCAGCTTAGCCGCGGGACAGGAACAGCCCCAGCATTTT. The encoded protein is CASSLAAGQEQPQHF.

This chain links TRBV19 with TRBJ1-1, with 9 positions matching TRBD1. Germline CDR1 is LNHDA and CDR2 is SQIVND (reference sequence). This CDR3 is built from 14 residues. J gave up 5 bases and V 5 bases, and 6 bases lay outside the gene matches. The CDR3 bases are TGTGCCAGTAGTGCGGGACAGGGAGGGACTGAAGCTTTCTTT. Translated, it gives CASSAGQGGTEAFF.

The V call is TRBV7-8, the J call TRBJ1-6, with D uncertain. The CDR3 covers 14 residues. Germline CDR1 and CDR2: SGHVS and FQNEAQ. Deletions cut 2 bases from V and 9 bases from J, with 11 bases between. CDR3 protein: CASSLSGWGSPLHF. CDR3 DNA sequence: TGTGCCAGCAGCTTATCTGGGTGGGGTTCACCCCTCCACTTT.

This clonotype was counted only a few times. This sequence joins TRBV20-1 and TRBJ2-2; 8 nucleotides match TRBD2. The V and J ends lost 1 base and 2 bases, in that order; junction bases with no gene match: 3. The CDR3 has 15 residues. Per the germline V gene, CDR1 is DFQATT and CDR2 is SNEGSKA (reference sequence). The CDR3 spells CSARAGGPNTGELFF. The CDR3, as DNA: TGCAGTGCTAGAGCGGGGGGGCCTAACACCGGGGAGCTGTTTTTT.

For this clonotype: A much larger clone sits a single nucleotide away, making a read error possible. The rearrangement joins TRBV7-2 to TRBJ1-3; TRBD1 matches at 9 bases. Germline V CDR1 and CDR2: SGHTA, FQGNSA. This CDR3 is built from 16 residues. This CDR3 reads CSSSGRTGARGNTIYF. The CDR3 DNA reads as TGTTCCAGCAGCGGGCGGACAGGGGCACGTGGAAACACCATATATTTT.

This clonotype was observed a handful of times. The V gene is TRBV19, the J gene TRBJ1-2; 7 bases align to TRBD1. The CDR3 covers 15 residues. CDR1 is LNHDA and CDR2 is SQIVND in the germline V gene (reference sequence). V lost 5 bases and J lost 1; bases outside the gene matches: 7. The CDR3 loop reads CASSLQTGLNYGYTF. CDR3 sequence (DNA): TGTGCCAGTAGTCTCCAGACAGGGCTTAACTATGGCTACACCTTC.

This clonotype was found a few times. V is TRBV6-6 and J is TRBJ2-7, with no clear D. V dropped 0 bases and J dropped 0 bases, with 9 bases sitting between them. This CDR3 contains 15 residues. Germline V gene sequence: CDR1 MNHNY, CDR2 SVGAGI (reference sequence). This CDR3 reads CASSYSRSSSYEQYF. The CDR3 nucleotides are TGTGCCAGCAGTTACTCGCGCTCAAGCTCCTACGAGCAGTACTTC.

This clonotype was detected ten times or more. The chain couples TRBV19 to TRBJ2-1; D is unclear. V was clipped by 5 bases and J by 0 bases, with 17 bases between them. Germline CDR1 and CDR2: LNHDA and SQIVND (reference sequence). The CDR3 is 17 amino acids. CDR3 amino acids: CASSGPPTRSSYNEQFF. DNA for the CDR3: TGTGCCAGTAGTGGACCGCCCACCAGGTCCTCCTACAATGAGCAGTTCTTC.

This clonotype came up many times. The CDR3 sequence is CASSPGTGKSSGANVLTF. The CDR3 DNA sequence: TGTGCCAGCAGCCCCGGGACAGGGAAAAGTTCTGGGGCCAACGTCCTGACTTTC. The chain joins TRBV7-2 to TRBJ2-6; 9 bases are shared with TRBD1. The CDR3 is made up of 18 amino acids. Looked up from germline, CDR1 is SGHTA and CDR2 is FQGNSA. V dropped 5 bases and J dropped 1; count of bases not matched to a gene: 9.

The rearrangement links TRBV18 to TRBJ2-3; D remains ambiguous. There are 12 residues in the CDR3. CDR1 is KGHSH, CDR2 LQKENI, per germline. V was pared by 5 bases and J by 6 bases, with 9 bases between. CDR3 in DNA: TGTGCCAGCTCAGAAATGGGGGATACGCAGTATTTT. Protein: CASSEMGDTQYF.

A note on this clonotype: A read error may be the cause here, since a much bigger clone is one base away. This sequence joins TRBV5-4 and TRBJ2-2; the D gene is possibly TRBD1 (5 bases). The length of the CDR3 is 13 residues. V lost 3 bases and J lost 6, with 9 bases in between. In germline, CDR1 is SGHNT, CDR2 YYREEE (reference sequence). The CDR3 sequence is CASSSGISGELFF. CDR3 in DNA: TGTGCCAGCAGCTCAGGGATATCCGGGGAGCTGTTTTTT.

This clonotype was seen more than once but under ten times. The CDR3 coding sequence is TGTGCCAGCAGTTTAGATAGCGAGCAGTACTTC. Translated: CASSLDSEQYF. The chain links TRBV12-3 or TRBV12-4 to TRBJ2-7, with D unclear. Trimming pared 1 base from V and 6 bases from J, leaving 4 bases between. The CDR3 has 11 residues.

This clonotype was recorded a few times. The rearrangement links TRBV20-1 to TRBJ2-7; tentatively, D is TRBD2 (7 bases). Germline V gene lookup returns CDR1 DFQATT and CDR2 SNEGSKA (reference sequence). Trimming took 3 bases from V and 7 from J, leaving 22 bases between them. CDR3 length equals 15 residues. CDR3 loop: CSARDKWGGAKEQYF. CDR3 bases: TGCAGTGCTAGGGATAAATGGGGGGGCGCGAAAGAGCAGTACTTC.

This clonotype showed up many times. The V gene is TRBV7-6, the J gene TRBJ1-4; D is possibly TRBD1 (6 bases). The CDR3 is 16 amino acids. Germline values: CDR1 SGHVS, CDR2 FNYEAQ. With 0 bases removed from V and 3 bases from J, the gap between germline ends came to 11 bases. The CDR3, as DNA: TGTGCCAGCAGCTTAGCGCCGGCAGGGGCTAATGAAAAACTGTTTTTT. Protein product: CASSLAPAGANEKLFF.

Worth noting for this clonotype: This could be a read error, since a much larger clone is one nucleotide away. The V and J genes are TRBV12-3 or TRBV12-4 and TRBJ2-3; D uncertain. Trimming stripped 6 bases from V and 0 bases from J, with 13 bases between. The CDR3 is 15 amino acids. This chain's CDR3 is CASSRTFTSTDTQYF. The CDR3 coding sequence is TGTGCCAGCAGCAGGACCTTCACTAGCACAGATACGCAGTATTTT.

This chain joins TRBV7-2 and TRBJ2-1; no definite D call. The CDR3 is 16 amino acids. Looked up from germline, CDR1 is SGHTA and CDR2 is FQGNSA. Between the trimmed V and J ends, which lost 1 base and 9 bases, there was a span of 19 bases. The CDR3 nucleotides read TGTGCCAGCAGCTTAGTTCCGGGCTCCAGAGTGTCTGAGCAGTTCTTC. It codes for CASSLVPGSRVSEQFF.

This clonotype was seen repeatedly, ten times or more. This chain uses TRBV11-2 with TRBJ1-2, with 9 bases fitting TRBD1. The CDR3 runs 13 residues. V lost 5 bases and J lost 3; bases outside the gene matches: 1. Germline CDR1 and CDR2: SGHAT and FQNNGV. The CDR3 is CASSRDRDYGYTF. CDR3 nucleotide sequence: TGTGCCAGCAGCCGGGACAGGGACTATGGCTACACCTTC.

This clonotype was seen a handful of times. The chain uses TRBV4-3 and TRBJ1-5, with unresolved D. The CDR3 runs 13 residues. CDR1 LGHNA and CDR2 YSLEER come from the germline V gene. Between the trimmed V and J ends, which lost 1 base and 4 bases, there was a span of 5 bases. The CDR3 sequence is CASSQGMNQPQHF. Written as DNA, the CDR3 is TGCGCCAGCAGCCAAGGCATGAATCAGCCCCAGCATTTT.

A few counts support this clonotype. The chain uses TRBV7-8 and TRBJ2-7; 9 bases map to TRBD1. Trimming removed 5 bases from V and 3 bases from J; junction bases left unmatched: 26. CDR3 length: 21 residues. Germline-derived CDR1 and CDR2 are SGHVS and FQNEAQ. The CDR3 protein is CASSTRAASAGQGLLFYEQYF. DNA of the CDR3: TGTGCCAGCAGCACCAGGGCGGCGTCTGCGGGACAGGGTCTTTTGTTCTACGAGCAGTACTTC.

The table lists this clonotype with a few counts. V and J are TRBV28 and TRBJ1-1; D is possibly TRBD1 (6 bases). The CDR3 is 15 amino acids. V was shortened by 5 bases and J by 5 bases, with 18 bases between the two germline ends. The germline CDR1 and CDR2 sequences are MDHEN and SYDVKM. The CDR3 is CASSRSTGVGTEAFF. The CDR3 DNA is TGTGCCAGCAGTCGATCGACAGGAGTGGGTACTGAAGCTTTCTTT.

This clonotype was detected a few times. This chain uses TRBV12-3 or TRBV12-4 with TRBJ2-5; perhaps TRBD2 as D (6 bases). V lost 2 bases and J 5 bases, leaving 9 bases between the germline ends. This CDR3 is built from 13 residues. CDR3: CASSLLGTETQYF. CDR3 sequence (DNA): TGTGCCAGCAGTTTATTGGGGACTGAGACCCAGTACTTC.